What follows are 21 T cell receptor beta chains derived from one specimen sequenced in a study of CD8 T cells in Susac syndrome. RNA was extracted with the RNeasy kit, and a quantity of 0.5 to 1 ug was reverse transcribed using random hexamers. TCRdb analysed the immunoSEQ multiplex PCR reads with MiXCR anew, one entry per CDR3 protein. The table includes about 130,000 distinct CDR3 sequences, 85% to 95% detected once. Sequencing was done on a sample of CD8+ T cells from PBMCs. The source is a human donor with Susac syndrome.

The chain carries TRBV9 and TRBJ2-1, with TRBD1 identical over 8 bases. The CDR3 has 15 amino acids. The J segment lost 10 bases and the V segment lost 0 bases, leaving 9 bases of the junction unmatched. Looked up from germline, CDR1 is SGDLS and CDR2 is YYNGEE. The CDR3 spells CASSVDGTGLREQFF. The DNA for the CDR3 is TGTGCCAGCAGCGTAGATGGGACAGGTCTTAGGGAGCAGTTCTTC.

The CDR3 DNA is TGTGCCAGCAGCCATTTTGAGGCGGGCAATCAGCCCCAGCATTTT. Protein sequence: CASSHFEAGNQPQHF. The chain recombines TRBV12-3 or TRBV12-4 with TRBJ1-5; D gene ambiguous. CDR3 size: 15 residues. The V end was cut by 6 bases, the J end by 2 bases, with 14 bases between.

The V and J genes are TRBV27 and TRBJ2-1; no firm D call. With 5 bases removed from V and 4 bases from J, the gap between germline ends came to 6 bases. Germline CDR1 reads MNHEY; CDR2 reads SMNVEV (reference sequence). This CDR3 has 12 amino acids. The CDR3 DNA is TGTGCCAGCAGTCATAATTACAATGAGCAGTTCTTC. The encoded protein is CASSHNYNEQFF.

The V gene is TRBV9, the J gene TRBJ2-5, with 13 bases fitting TRBD2. The CDR3 contains 16 residues. V lost 3 bases and J lost 4; bases outside the gene matches: 6. Germline lookup yields CDR1 SGDLS and CDR2 YYNGEE. CDR3 sequence: CASSGGGLAGTETQYF. CDR3 sequence (DNA): TGTGCCAGCAGCGGAGGGGGACTAGCGGGAACAGAGACCCAGTACTTC.

The DNA for the CDR3 is TGTGCCAGCAGATGGGACAGGGGGCGTAAGTACACTGAAGCTTTCTTT. It specifies CASRWDRGRKYTEAFF. The V gene is TRBV28, the J gene TRBJ1-1, with 12 bases aligning to TRBD1. The CDR3 extends over 16 amino acids. After removal of 6 bases from V and 3 bases from J, the junction contained 8 bases not matched to a gene. Germline V gene data show CDR1 as MDHEN and CDR2 as SYDVKM.

V is TRBV4-1 and J is TRBJ2-1; 8 nucleotides agree with TRBD1. This CDR3 region has 15 residues. J gave up 3 bases and V 4 bases, and 5 bases lay outside the gene matches. Germline CDR1 reads MGHRA; CDR2 reads YSYEKL. This CDR3 is CASSLGQGYYNEQFF. As DNA, the CDR3 is TGCGCCAGCAGCCTCGGACAGGGTTACTACAATGAGCAGTTCTTC.

The rearrangement joins TRBV13 to TRBJ2-5, with TRBD1 matching over 9 bases. V was clipped by 5 bases and J by 3 bases; unmatched bases: 7. The CDR3 spans 15 residues. CDR1 PRHDT and CDR2 FYEKMQ come from the germline V gene (reference sequence). The CDR3 loop reads CASSPTGTGKETQYF. Here the CDR3 DNA reads TGTGCCAGCAGCCCCACTGGGACAGGGAAAGAGACCCAGTACTTC.

The chain recombines TRBV5-4 with TRBJ1-2; 7 bases map to TRBD1. This CDR3 is built from 15 residues. The J segment lost 2 bases and the V segment lost 2 bases, leaving 6 bases of the junction unmatched. The V gene's germline CDR1 is SGHNT and CDR2 YYREEE (reference sequence). DNA of the CDR3: TGTGCCAGCAGCTTATCGGGACAGATGAACTATGGCTACACCTTC. It encodes CASSLSGQMNYGYTF.

J is TRBJ2-5 and V is TRBV27; 7 positions agree with TRBD1. V shed 2 bases, J shed 1 base, and the junction held 1 base outside the gene matches. There are 14 residues in the CDR3. The germline V gene has CDR1 MNHEY and CDR2 SMNVEV (reference sequence). CDR3 in amino acids: CASSLDRVQETQYF. The CDR3 bases are TGTGCCAGCAGTTTAGACAGGGTCCAAGAGACCCAGTACTTC.

This chain joins TRBV29-1 and TRBJ1-1, with a possible D match to TRBD1 (6 bases). Looked up from germline, CDR1 is SQVTM and CDR2 is ANQGSEA. The CDR3 covers 12 residues. Here the CDR3 DNA reads TGCAGTGGAAAACAGGGAGACACTGAAGCTTTCTTT. Its protein product is CSGKQGDTEAFF.

V is TRBV9 and J is TRBJ2-1, with TRBD2 matching 8 bases. In germline, CDR1 is SGDLS, CDR2 YYNGEE. Germline trimming cut 0 bases from V and 4 bases from J; bases unmatched to any gene: 0. CDR3 size: 14 residues. CDR3 amino acids: CASSVASGYNEQFF. CDR3 in DNA: TGTGCCAGCAGCGTAGCTAGCGGGTACAATGAGCAGTTCTTC.

The chain couples TRBV29-1 to TRBJ2-1; D gene uncertain. V shed 5 bases and J shed 6 bases, with 5 bases lying between them. The CDR3 runs to 10 residues. Germline V CDR1 and CDR2: SQVTM, ANQGSEA. The CDR3 loop is CSVFSNEQFF. The CDR3 bases are TGCAGCGTTTTTAGCAATGAGCAGTTCTTC.

The chain carries TRBV5-6 and TRBJ2-1, with no clear D. Germline-derived CDR1 and CDR2 are SGHDT and YYEEEE. V was pared by 0 bases and J by 7 bases, with 8 bases between. The CDR3 runs to 13 residues. The CDR3 reads CASSLGFGNEQFF. The CDR3 DNA reads as TGTGCCAGCAGCTTGGGTTTCGGGAATGAGCAGTTCTTC.

This chain joins TRBV3-1 and TRBJ2-7; unclear D gene. The CDR3 extends over 17 amino acids. Germline lookup yields CDR1 LGHDT and CDR2 YNNKEL (reference sequence). V lost 1 base and J 7 bases, leaving 23 bases between the germline ends. The CDR3 DNA reads as TGTGCCAGCAGCCAAGTTCCCGCGGTGCAGTCCGCATCGGAGCAGTACTTC. Translating it yields CASSQVPAVQSASEQYF.

The table lists this clonotype with a few counts. The chain recombines TRBV7-9 with TRBJ1-5; D remains unclear. The CDR3 consists of 14 residues. With 1 base removed from V and 0 bases from J, the gap between germline ends came to 4 bases. CDR1 is SEHNR and CDR2 is FQNEAQ in the germline V gene (reference sequence). The CDR3 nucleotides are TGTGCCAGCAGCTTAGGACCTAGCAATCAGCCCCAGCATTTT. This gives the protein CASSLGPSNQPQHF.

The rearrangement joins TRBV4-1 to TRBJ1-4; D is uncertain. V lost 4 bases to trimming and J lost 3 bases, with 9 bases between them. CDR3 length: 14 amino acids. Germline CDR1 MGHRA, CDR2 YSYEKL. CDR3 sequence (DNA): TGCGCCAGCAGCCCTCGTCAGGCTAATGAAAAACTGTTTTTT. Its protein product is CASSPRQANEKLFF.

This clonotype was observed a single time. The rearrangement links TRBV20-1 to TRBJ2-7; 10 positions agree with TRBD2. Unmatched junction bases numbered 8, after V lost 7 bases and J lost 2 bases. Germline V lookup: CDR1 DFQATT, CDR2 SNEGSKA (reference sequence). CDR3 size: 14 residues. The DNA of the CDR3 is TGCAGTGTAAGACCTAGCGGGAGACCCTACGAGCAGTACTTC. Its protein is CSVRPSGRPYEQYF.

The chain carries TRBV28 and TRBJ2-5, with D possibly matching TRBD2 (5 bases). The CDR3 length is 14 residues. Trimming left V 5 bases short and J 4 bases short, with 14 bases between. Germline lookup yields CDR1 MDHEN and CDR2 SYDVKM. CDR3 sequence: CASSPLGVRETQYF. Here the CDR3 DNA reads TGTGCCAGCAGTCCGCTCGGGGTACGAGAGACCCAGTACTTC.

The CDR3 bases are TGTGCCAGCGCGGGGGGTCAGCCCCAGCATTTT. As protein: CASAGGQPQHF. The J gene is TRBJ1-5, the V gene TRBV19; D is perhaps TRBD1 (5 bases). This CDR3 region has 11 residues. The V end was cut by 9 bases, the J end by 6 bases, with 9 bases between. From germline, CDR1 is LNHDA and CDR2 SQIVND (reference sequence). The full variable domain, with the rest looked up from reference TRBV19 and TRBJ1-5, is DGGITQSPKYLFRKEGQNVTLSCEQNLNHDAMYWYRQDPGQGLRLIYYSQIVNDFQKGDIAEGYSVSREKKESFPLTVTSAQKNPTAFYLCASAGGQPQHFGDGTRLSIL.

The rearrangement uses TRBV28 and TRBJ1-1; tentatively, D is TRBD1 (5 bases). The CDR3 runs to 16 residues. The germline V gene has CDR1 MDHEN and CDR2 SYDVKM. V lost 3 bases to trimming and J lost 1 base, with 15 bases between them. This CDR3 is CASSFPLIGTNTEAFF. In nucleotides, the CDR3 is TGTGCCAGCAGTTTTCCCCTTATCGGGACGAACACTGAAGCTTTCTTT.

The chain combines TRBV20-1 with TRBJ2-2; 7 bases are a match to TRBD2. Germline CDR1 DFQATT, CDR2 SNEGSKA (reference sequence). The CDR3 is made up of 14 amino acids. J lost 6 bases, V lost 3 bases, and 7 bases had no gene match. The CDR3 reads CSASVGRSSGELFF. The CDR3 coding sequence is TGCAGTGCTAGTGTCGGGAGGAGTTCCGGGGAGCTGTTTTTT.